Listed here are 9 T cell receptor beta chains from one sample, sequenced in a study of CD8+CD57+ T cells in acquired aplastic anemia. TCR beta VDJ and CDR3 were profiled, and genomic DNA was the template. TCRdb passed the reads through MiXCR, listing each CDR3 protein once. The sample contains about 220,000 distinct CDR3 sequences, 34% of which appear only once. The source material was sorted CD4+, CD8+, or CD8+CD57+ T cells (not recorded which) from PBMCs. The receptors were gathered from a human donor in good health, serving as a control.

In this sample, this clonotype turned up many times. The chain combines TRBV20-1 with TRBJ1-2, with TRBD1 identical over 10 bases. The CDR3 runs to 14 residues. V was pared by 2 bases and J by 5 bases, with 5 bases of the junction left unmatched. Per germline, CDR1 DFQATT and CDR2 SNEGSKA (reference sequence). This chain's CDR3 is CSARPGTGVYGYTF. The CDR3, as DNA: TGCAGTGCTAGACCCGGGACAGGGGTATATGGCTACACCTTC.

In this sample, this clonotype turned up a few times. The rearrangement links TRBV20-1 to TRBJ2-3; 14 nucleotides match TRBD2. The trim removed 5 bases at V and 0 bases at J, leaving 7 bases unmatched. The CDR3 loop spans 17 amino acids. Germline CDR1 reads DFQATT; CDR2 reads SNEGSKA (reference sequence). The DNA for the CDR3 is TGCAGTGCTCCGGGACTAGCGGGGGCCGACAGCACAGATACGCAGTATTTT. Translated: CSAPGLAGADSTDTQYF.

The rearrangement joins TRBV10-3 to TRBJ1-5; a weak D match, TRBD1 (6 bases). CDR1 is ENHRY, CDR2 SYGVKD, per germline. Deletions cut 11 bases from V and 9 bases from J, with 26 bases between. This CDR3 is 15 amino acids long. CDR3 bases: TGTGCCGGCAGCCCGACAGGTGCGGGGGGGTGGCCCCAGCATTTT. Translated, it gives CAGSPTGAGGWPQHF.

This clonotype appeared many times. The CDR3 nucleotides are TGTGCCAGCAGCCCCTCGGGGAACTATAATTCACCCCTCCACTTT. Residues: CASSPSGNYNSPLHF. The V call is TRBV7-8, the J call TRBJ1-6; the D is unclear. Germline loops: CDR1 SGHVS, CDR2 FQNEAQ. Trimming took off 5 bases at V and 3 bases at J, with 11 bases between the two ends. CDR3 length: 15 residues. Full variable domain (rest looked up from reference TRBV7-8 and TRBJ1-6): GAGVSQSPRYKVAKRGQDVALRCDPISGHVSLFWYQQALGQGPEFLTYFQNEAQLDKSGLPSDRFFAERPEGSVSTLKIQRTQQEDSAVYLCASSPSGNYNSPLHFGNGTRLTVT.

V usage is TRBV29-1 and J usage is TRBJ2-2, with D possibly being TRBD2 (7 bases). V lost 1 base and J lost 6, with 18 bases in between. The CDR3 covers 16 residues. Germline loops: CDR1 SQVTM, CDR2 ANQGSEA. CDR3 coding DNA: TGCAGCGTTGAAGCCGGGGGGCCGGGACTGCCCGGGGAGCTGTTTTTT. Its protein is CSVEAGGPGLPGELFF.

Points on this clonotype: A much larger clone lies one base from this, so it may be a read error. The chain carries TRBV4-1 and TRBJ1-5; D perhaps matches TRBD1 (5 bases). The CDR3 has 13 residues. V lost 11 bases and J lost 3, with 14 bases in between. Germline assignment: CDR1 MGHRA and CDR2 YSYEKL. This CDR3 is CAGTAGSNQPQHF. The CDR3 region has the DNA TGCGCCGGCACGGCAGGGTCCAATCAGCCCCAGCATTTT.

This clonotype was picked up many times. The rearrangement joins TRBV20-1 to TRBJ1-5; D gene unclear. Germline lookup yields CDR1 DFQATT and CDR2 SNEGSKA (reference sequence). This CDR3 has 15 amino acids. The V end lost 0 bases, the J end lost 0 bases, and 9 bases lay between the germline ends. The CDR3 sequence is CSARERSNSNQPQHF. In DNA, the CDR3 is TGCAGTGCTAGAGAGAGGAGTAATAGCAATCAGCCCCAGCATTTT.

V and J are TRBV2 and TRBJ1-1, with D possibly being TRBD1 (5 bases). The length of the CDR3 is 12 residues. Trimming removed 7 bases at V and 4 bases at J, with 10 bases between. Germline CDR1 reads SNHLY; CDR2 reads FYNNEI. CDR3 DNA: TGTGCCAGCATTTGGAGGGGCACTGAAGCTTTCTTT. Its protein product is CASIWRGTEAFF. The full variable domain, its missing parts supplied by reference TRBV2 and TRBJ1-1, is EPEVTQTPSHQVTQMGQEVILRCVPISNHLYFYWYRQILGQKVEFLVSFYNNEISEKSEIFDDQFSVERPDGSNFTLKIRSTKLEDSAMYFCASIWRGTEAFFGQGTRLTVV.

This clonotype was recorded at least ten times. Mismatch with germline at one junction end may stem from a read error. The chain has TRBV12-3 or TRBV12-4 and TRBJ1-2, with a tentative D call TRBD1 (5 bases). CDR3 length equals 11 residues. For the CDR3, the DNA is TGTGCCAGCAGTTTCAACCGGGACGTCTGCTTC. This encodes CASSFNRDVCF.